This TCR beta chain was retrieved from a study of blood T cell repertoires in COVID-19. The overall study: The United States, Italy and Spain supplied acute and convalescent COVID-19 samples. PBMCs, B-cell-depleted T cells, or T cells provided the cDNA or gDNA that made up the material.

Germline values: CDR1 SEHNR, CDR2 FQNEAQ (reference sequence). The CDR3 contains 16 residues. The germline V and J ends were trimmed by 5 bases and 4 bases, with 18 bases remaining between them. Original processing notes: The authors estimated nucleated cell counts from reference gene primer amplification. TCRdb's copy holds only in-frame clones and misses some; the assay was immunoSEQ multiplex PCR. D and trimming were read from the DNA, whereas the V and J calls and clone size are those reported in that table. The table shows 87,000 or so clones, with about nine tenths occurring only once. The chain is built from TRBV7-9 and TRBJ2-1; D perhaps matches TRBD2 (7 bases). This receptor was obtained from a woman between 45 and 60 years old with active or convalescent COVID-19. Sample: peripheral blood. Written as DNA, the CDR3 is TGTGCCAGCAGCGATTTTGTGGGGGGGCTTTACAATGAGCAGTTCTTC. Translated: CASSDFVGGLYNEQFF.